Sequencing of this T cell receptor (beta chain) was carried out in a study of blood T cell repertoires in COVID-19. Study background: Collection of acute and convalescent COVID-19 samples took place in the United States, Italy and Spain. From T cells, B-cell-depleted T cells, or PBMCs came the material, which was cDNA or gDNA.

Original methodology: Quantification of nucleated cells was approximated via reference gene primer amplification. Sequencing was performed with immunoSEQ multiplex PCR; in TCRdb, only in-frame clones are kept and a portion is missing. V and J calls and clone size come straight from that table; D and trimming were deduced from the DNA. The sample records 85,000 to 130,000 clones, roughly 84% being singletons. Germline assignment: CDR1 SGHKS and CDR2 YYEKEE (reference sequence). The CDR3 is 15 amino acids. V shed 0 bases and J shed 2 bases, with 11 bases lying between them. Sample: peripheral blood. The gene calls are TRBV5-5 and TRBJ1-2; tentatively, D is TRBD1 (5 bases). The receptor's source is a man between 60 and 70 years old with acute or convalescent COVID-19. This chain's CDR3 is CASSLEGTLNYGYTF. CDR3 sequence (DNA): TGTGCCAGCAGCTTGGAGGGGACTTTGAACTATGGCTACACCTTC.